The next 14 T cell receptor beta chains were all read from a single sample in a study of CD8+CD57+ T cells in acquired aplastic anemia. Genomic DNA was employed as the template in profiling TCR beta VDJ and CDR3. From the reads, TCRdb called clonotypes with MiXCR, one entry per CDR3 protein. In the table there are over 200,000 distinct CDR3 sequences, about 59% of which are singletons. Sequenced material: sorted CD4+, CD8+, or CD8+CD57+ T cells (not recorded which) from PBMCs. These receptors were collected from a human donor in good health.

This rearrangement joins TRBV9 to TRBJ2-5; 8 bases map to TRBD2. The CDR3 spans 14 residues. Per germline, CDR1 SGDLS and CDR2 YYNGEE. J gave up 5 bases and V 3 bases, and 6 bases lay outside the gene matches. The DNA for the CDR3 is TGTGCCAGCAGCGGTAGCGGGGTCTATGAGACCCAGTACTTC. It codes for CASSGSGVYETQYF.

The chain is built from TRBV2 and TRBJ2-1; 14 nucleotides match TRBD2. This CDR3 has 17 amino acids. Germline CDR1 reads SNHLY; CDR2 reads FYNNEI. The trim removed 4 bases at V and 8 bases at J, leaving 10 bases unmatched. The CDR3 reads CASSGTGGLAGEDEQFF. CDR3 coding DNA: TGTGCCAGCAGTGGGACAGGGGGACTAGCGGGAGAGGATGAGCAGTTCTTC. Together with reference TRBV2 and TRBJ2-1, the CDR3 gives the full variable domain: EPEVTQTPSHQVTQMGQEVILRCVPISNHLYFYWYRQILGQKVEFLVSFYNNEISEKSEIFDDQFSVERPDGSNFTLKIRSTKLEDSAMYFCASSGTGGLAGEDEQFFGPGTRLTVL.

The CDR3: CASSLARSGGIYEQYF. The CDR3 region has the DNA TGTGCCAGCAGCTTAGCGCGTAGCGGCGGTATCTACGAGCAGTACTTC. This rearrangement joins TRBV7-6 to TRBJ2-7, with D perhaps TRBD2 (6 bases). The V end lost 0 bases, the J end lost 3 bases, and 15 bases lay between the germline ends. This CDR3 has 16 residues. Germline values: CDR1 SGHVS, CDR2 FNYEAQ. Together with reference TRBV7-6 and TRBJ2-7, the CDR3 gives the full variable domain: GAGVSQSPRYKVTKRGQDVALRCDPISGHVSLYWYRQALGQGPEFLTYFNYEAQQDKSGLPNDRFSAERPEGSISTLTIQRTEQRDSAMYRCASSLARSGGIYEQYFGPGTRLTVT.

This clonotype appeared a few times. The rearrangement links TRBV7-3 to TRBJ2-3; D is possibly TRBD1 or TRBD2 (5 bases each). Trimming left V 2 bases short and J 4 bases short, with 10 bases between. The germline V gene has CDR1 SGHTA and CDR2 FQGTGA. The CDR3 contains 14 residues. The CDR3 sequence is CASSLGREPDTQYF. CDR3 nucleotides: TGTGCCAGCAGCTTAGGCAGGGAGCCAGATACGCAGTATTTT.

Concerning this clonotype itself: A much larger clonotype is one base distant, so this may be a read error. This chain uses TRBV5-6 with TRBJ2-2; D is unresolved. Germline CDR1 is SGHDT and CDR2 is YYEEEE. The CDR3 spans 16 residues. V dropped 4 bases and J dropped 9 bases, with 22 bases sitting between them. CDR3 in DNA: TGTGCCAGCAGCCAGGTCCTCCCGACCGCTACCAGGGAGCTGTTTTTT. Amino acid sequence: CASSQVLPTATRELFF.

Notes on this clonotype: As the CDR3 is not closed by the conserved phenylalanine or tryptophan, this likely results from a read error. No DNA is shown, since the ends of the CDR3 on it are uncertain; the CDR3 is the one TCRdb lists. This chain joins TRBV15 and TRBJ2-7; no check of the table's D call, TRBD2, against the DNA was made. Germline V gene lookup returns CDR1 LNHNV and CDR2 YYDKDF (reference sequence). The CDR3 adds up to 11 amino acids, both ends counted. This CDR3 is CATSSPTGTRL.

The table lists this clonotype with many counts. V usage is TRBV5-5 and J usage is TRBJ1-2, with a weak D call TRBD1 (5 bases). Germline CDR1 and CDR2: SGHKS and YYEKEE (reference sequence). This CDR3 contains 15 residues. V was pared by 4 bases and J by 4 bases, with 17 bases between. The CDR3 DNA reads TGTGCCAGCAGCCCTGATCCGGGGCCGGCCTATGGCTACACCTTC. Translating gives CASSPDPGPAYGYTF.

This clonotype was recorded a few times. The V gene is TRBV25-1, the J gene TRBJ2-7, with 11 bases fitting TRBD1. CDR3 length equals 16 residues. The junction had 10 bases not matched to a gene; V was cut back by 5 bases and J by 4 bases. Germline CDR1 reads MGHDK; CDR2 reads SYGVNS. CDR3 in DNA: TGTGCCAGCAGTCCCTTAATGGACAGGGGGCTATACGAGCAGTACTTC. Translating it yields CASSPLMDRGLYEQYF.

This clonotype came up many times. The rearrangement joins TRBV6-4 to TRBJ2-3; D tentatively fits TRBD1 or TRBD2 (5 bases each). Between the trimmed V and J ends, which lost 4 bases and 2 bases, there was a span of 13 bases. From germline, CDR1 is MRHNA and CDR2 SNTAGT. There are 15 residues in the CDR3. CDR3 sequence reads: CASSVRAGTTDTQYF. The CDR3 DNA follows: TGTGCCAGCAGTGTCCGGGCCGGGACCACAGATACGCAGTATTTT.

This clonotype was detected ten times or more. This chain links TRBV15 with TRBJ1-4; no firm D call. The CDR3 runs 13 residues. Per the germline V gene, CDR1 is LNHNV and CDR2 is YYDKDF (reference sequence). Trimming shortened V by 1 base and J by 4 bases, and 4 bases separated the two germline ends. CDR3 nucleotides: TGTGCCACCAGCAGAGTGGATAATGAAAAACTGTTTTTT. Translating gives CATSRVDNEKLFF.

The table lists this clonotype with many counts. The chain joins TRBV7-9 to TRBJ2-3, with 7 positions matching TRBD1. Per the germline V gene, CDR1 is SEHNR and CDR2 is FQNEAQ (reference sequence). CDR3 size: 13 residues. V was pared by 8 bases and J by 3 bases, with 5 bases of the junction left unmatched. The CDR3 DNA sequence: TGTGCCAGCTGGGACAGTACTACAGATACGCAGTATTTT. Protein product: CASWDSTTDTQYF.

In its sample, this clonotype was seen many times. Here the CDR3 DNA reads TGTGCCAGCAGTTACGGGACAGGAGGTTTAGAGACCCAGTACTTC. Protein product: CASSYGTGGLETQYF. The chain uses TRBV12-3 or TRBV12-4 and TRBJ2-5, with 8 nucleotides matching TRBD1. With V trimmed by 4 bases and J by 4 bases, 8 bases remained unmatched. The CDR3 has 15 residues.

This clonotype showed up many times. The V call is TRBV6-2 or TRBV6-3, the J call TRBJ2-3; TRBD2 aligns across 8 bases. CDR3 length equals 15 residues. CDR1 and CDR2 (germline): MNHEY, SVGEGT. Trimming took 4 bases from V and 2 from J; bases not matched to a gene: 5. CDR3 nucleotide sequence: TGTGCCAGCAGTTTCGGGGGGGCGACCACAGATACGCAGTATTTT. It specifies CASSFGGATTDTQYF.

This chain uses TRBV7-9 with TRBJ1-2; the D is unclear. CDR1 SEHNR and CDR2 FQNEAQ come from the germline V gene (reference sequence). Trimming took 4 bases from V and 4 from J, leaving 16 bases between them. CDR3 length: 15 amino acids. CDR3 in amino acids: CASSSEVGSVYGYTF. CDR3 DNA: TGTGCCAGCAGCTCGGAGGTAGGGTCAGTCTATGGCTACACCTTC.